This T cell receptor beta chain was obtained from a study of T cells in Graves' hyperthyroidism and ophthalmopathy (dated by TCRdb to about 2019). A note on the overall study: Peripheral blood was sampled at the time of initial diagnosis, prior to any treatment. To identify distinguishing TCR V-J signatures, a discovery cohort of 90 to 100 patients was used, comprising 43 with Graves' ophthalmopathy and some 60 with stable Graves' hyperthyroidism. Prospective prediction of ophthalmopathy was tested in an independent validation cohort of 18 to 20 hyperthyroidism patients and around 16 patients who later progressed to ophthalmopathy. The 95 to 100 discovery patients were divided at random into training and test sets in a 7:3 ratio. In addition, the study compared T-cell repertoires in thyroid tissue and in blood from a handful of Graves' hyperthyroidism patients. Once sampling was done, hyperthyroidism patients were given methimazole at a starting dose of 30 mg daily, whereas ophthalmopathy patients were given high-dose intravenous methylprednisolone. The paper reports TCR Vbeta CDR3 sequencing of some 140 peripheral blood samples: some 44 ophthalmopathy, over 70 hyperthyroidism and about 17 progressor patients.

The junction shows trimming of 2 bases on V and 7 bases on J, and the gene matches do not reach 6 bases of it. The germline V gene yields SGDLS for CDR1 and YYNGEE for CDR2. Measured from the cysteine to the phenylalanine, the CDR3 is 15 residues long. CDR3 DNA only is kept here, 45 bases in frame from base 1. The research as a whole found: Sample size was not statistically predetermined, and blinding of investigators to group allocation was not performed. A model built on a 13 V-J signature distinguished ophthalmopathy from stable hyperthyroidism, reaching about 88% sensitivity and 81% to 83% specificity in cross-validation and 80%/75% in testing. Most expanded thyroid clonotypes (frequency above 0.001) were also found in blood, which suggests that blood repertoires may mirror thyroid immune responses. In validation, progression to ophthalmopathy was predicted by the model with around 71% sensitivity and 72% to 85% specificity, a median of approximately 6.5 months before onset.

This clonotype was seen at least ten times. What antigen it recognizes has not been identified. The input lacks base qualities; no much larger clone sits a single base away. Stable Graves' hyperthyroidism was defined as the absence of progression to ophthalmopathy over 18 months of follow-up. Hyperthyroidism patients were newly diagnosed, with disease duration under 2 months, and aged 18 to 65 years. The study excluded patients with uncontrolled infections, other autoimmune diseases, pregnancy or lactation. Diagnoses relied on clinical symptoms, serum thyroxine and TRAb, thyroid ultrasound and orbital computed tomography. Ficoll-Paque density gradient centrifugation was used to isolate PBMCs from 8.5 to 10 ml of fresh peripheral blood. Total RNA was extracted with Trizol reagent, and quality was checked on an Agilent 2100 Bioanalyzer. The TCR beta CDR3 regions were amplified from RNA transcripts. The first round of RT-PCR for the TCR CDR3 was performed with the HTBI primer set and the Qiagen OneStep RT-PCR kit. The libraries were constructed in a second round of multiplex PCR and then size-selected and purified. The libraries were sequenced on an Illumina HiSeq2000 using paired-end 100 bp reads. Per the source publication's procedure: SOAPnuke was used to process the raw data, with reads discarded if the reads contained adapters or uncalled bases, had a mean Phred below 15, or lacked an exact constant-primer or identifier match. High-quality paired reads were merged using COPE v1.2.5, and each unique nucleotide sequence was defined as a clonotype. Clonotypes were aligned to IMGT TRBV, TRBD and TRBJ reference segments using MiTCR v1.1. The analysis included only V-J combinations with a frequency above 0.0001, which together covered 99% to 99.2% of the repertoires. The TCS score was defined as F50 (clonal expansion) divided by E x V (chaos), with BLOSUM62-based TCRdist calculated between CDR3 peptides within each V-J. Welch's t-statistics and random forest reduced around 520 V-J features to 10 to 15, which were used in a naive Bayes classifier (R e1071). TCRdb reprocessed the public reads (quality trimming at Q25 with fastp, clone calling with MiXCR) and kept in-frame beta chains. Records with the same CDR3 protein are collapsed into one entry carrying the most frequent genes and DNA. The V and J calls reflect TCRdb's pipeline rather than the authors' work. The sample table shows about 420,000 distinct CDR3 sequences, and 15% to 19% are seen once. The top ten clonotypes cover roughly 7.7% of the sample.

The sample taken for sequencing was blood. The chain is encoded by TRBV9 joined to TRBJ1-6; TRBD1 lines up with 7 middle nucleotides. The receptor was derived from a woman aged 18-30 years with Graves' hyperthyroidism. CDR3 loop: CASSVEGAGNSPLHF. The sequenced DNA is TGTGCCAGCAGCGTCGAGGGGGCGGGGAATTCACCCCTCCACTTT.